This entry describes one T cell receptor (beta chain). This sample was taken from a study of T cell changes during pregnancy in multiple sclerosis. Some clones are missing from TCRdb's copy, which holds only in-frame ones; the method was immunoSEQ multiplex PCR. The table has about 64,000 clones, around 96% seen once. Per germline, CDR1 MDHEN and CDR2 SYDVKM. CDR3 length: 15 residues. The V segment lost 5 bases and the J segment 0 bases; nucleotides outside the gene matches: 7. The source of this sequence is a female donor with multiple sclerosis, enrolled in a pregnancy study. V usage is TRBV28 and J usage is TRBJ2-7; TRBD1 aligns across 7 bases. Material: CD8+ T cells from peripheral blood mononuclear cells, obtained after pregnancy. The CDR3 loop is CASSPTDRDSYEQYF. For the CDR3, the DNA is TGTGCCAGCAGTCCCACCGACAGGGACTCCTACGAGCAGTACTTC. Filled out from reference TRBV28 and TRBJ2-7, the complete variable domain reads DVKVTQSSRYLVKRTGEKVFLECVQDMDHENMFWYRQDPGLGLRLIYFSYDVKMKEKGDIPEGYSVSREKKERFSLILESASTNQTSMYLCASSPTDRDSYEQYFGPGTRLTVT.